The clone carrying this T cell receptor beta chain has ten or more counts. Expressed TCRB transcripts were sequenced because the isolated RNA had all been reverse transcribed beforehand. The method was immunoSEQ multiplex PCR; TCRdb's version includes in-frame clones alone and lacks a portion of them. The sample lists about 210,000 clones, approximately 11% occurring once. The record originates from a study of beta chain features in type 1 diabetes. Germline V gene lookup returns CDR1 KGHSH and CDR2 LQKENI. The CDR3 runs to 16 residues. V was pared by 2 bases and J by 4 bases, with 5 bases of the junction left unmatched.

The rearrangement joins TRBV18 to TRBJ2-6; 7 bases line up with TRBD1. Sequenced sample: central memory CD4+ T cells from blood. The sequence derives from a man aged 18 to 30 in good health. The CDR3 DNA reads TGTGCCAGCTCACCATCCGACAGGGTCGGGGCCAACGTCCTGACTTTC. Residues: CASSPSDRVGANVLTF.